Below, one T cell receptor (beta chain) is given with its context. Its antigen is as yet unknown. Germline V gene sequence: CDR1 LNHNV, CDR2 YYDKDF (reference sequence). The CDR3 covers 13 residues. The ends were cut back, 4 bases at V and 8 bases at J, with 14 bases in the middle. The record originates from a study of T cell responses to AZD1222 COVID-19 vaccine. Findings and limits, study-wide: Regions 160-218 and 743-854 held dominance among vaccine-associated CD4 TCRs, which spanned spike.

Repertoires were generated with immunoSEQ multiplex PCR, while TCRdb's copy carries only in-frame clones and drops some. The table has about 150,000 clones, 92% seen once. This TCR was recovered from an adult in good health. This material consisted of peripheral blood, taken on day 0 of AZD1222 vaccination. V usage is TRBV15 and J usage is TRBJ1-2, with D perhaps matching TRBD1 (5 bases). CDR3 residues: CATSTGGYEGYTF. The CDR3 nucleotides read TGTGCCACCAGCACCGGGGGGTATGAGGGCTACACCTTC.